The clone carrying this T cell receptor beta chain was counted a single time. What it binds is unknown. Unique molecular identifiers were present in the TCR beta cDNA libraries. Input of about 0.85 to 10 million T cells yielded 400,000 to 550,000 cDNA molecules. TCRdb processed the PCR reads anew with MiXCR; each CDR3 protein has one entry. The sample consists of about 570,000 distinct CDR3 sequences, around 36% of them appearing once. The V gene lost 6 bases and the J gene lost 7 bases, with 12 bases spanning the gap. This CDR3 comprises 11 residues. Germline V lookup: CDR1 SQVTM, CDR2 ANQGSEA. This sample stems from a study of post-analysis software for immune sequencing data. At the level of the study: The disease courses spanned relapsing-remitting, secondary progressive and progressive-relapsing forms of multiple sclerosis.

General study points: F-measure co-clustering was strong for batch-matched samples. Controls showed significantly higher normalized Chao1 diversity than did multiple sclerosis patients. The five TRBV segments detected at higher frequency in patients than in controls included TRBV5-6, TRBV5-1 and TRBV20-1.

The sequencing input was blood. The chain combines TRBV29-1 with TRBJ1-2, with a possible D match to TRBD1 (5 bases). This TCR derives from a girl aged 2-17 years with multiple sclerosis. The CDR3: CSVRDGSGYTF. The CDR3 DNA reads TGCAGCGTCCGGGACGGAAGTGGCTACACCTTC.